A single sample gave rise to the 8 T cell receptor beta chains below, sequenced in a study of T cell responses to AZD1222 COVID-19 vaccine. Here immunoSEQ multiplex PCR was the method, and the copy in TCRdb shows in-frame clones only, minus some. The sample comprises 90,000 to 110,000 clones, roughly 91% of which are singletons, and about 9.1% rests with the top ten. The material was peripheral blood, obtained on day 0 of AZD1222 vaccination. These receptors all stem from an adult in good health.

The chain recombines TRBV27 with TRBJ2-1; 7 bases are a match to TRBD2. The CDR3 is 14 amino acids. The trim removed 3 bases at V and 7 bases at J, leaving 6 bases unmatched. CDR1 is MNHEY, CDR2 SMNVEV, per germline (reference sequence). The CDR3 loop is CASSLWEGSNEQFF. The CDR3 bases are TGTGCCAGCAGTTTGTGGGAGGGGTCTAATGAGCAGTTCTTC.

CDR3 region: CASSLVQTRTSEETQYF. CDR3 DNA sequence: TGCGCCAGCAGCTTGGTCCAAACCCGGACTAGCGAAGAGACCCAGTACTTC. The gene calls are TRBV5-1 and TRBJ2-5; 9 bases line up with TRBD2. This CDR3 is 17 amino acids long. Trimming took 0 bases from V and 3 from J; bases not matched to a gene: 9. Per germline, CDR1 SGHRS and CDR2 YFSETQ.

The V gene is TRBV5-4, the J gene TRBJ2-7, with a tentative D call TRBD1 (5 bases). This CDR3 spans 15 amino acids. Trimming cost V 4 bases and J 0 bases, with 14 bases left between them. Germline V gives CDR1 SGHNT, CDR2 YYREEE (reference sequence). The CDR3 spells CASSVDRASSYEQYF. In DNA, the CDR3 is TGTGCCAGCAGCGTTGACAGAGCGAGCTCCTACGAGCAGTACTTC.

The CDR3 spells CASSLEGGRPNNEQFF. Written as DNA, the CDR3 is TGTGCCAGCAGCTTAGAGGGCGGGAGGCCCAACAATGAGCAGTTCTTC. This chain connects TRBV7-8 to TRBJ2-1; TRBD2 matches 8 bases. CDR1 SGHVS and CDR2 FQNEAQ come from the germline V gene. CDR3 length: 16 residues. The J segment lost 5 bases and the V segment lost 1 base, leaving 7 bases of the junction unmatched. Drawing the rest from reference TRBV7-8 and TRBJ2-1, the complete variable domain is GAGVSQSPRYKVAKRGQDVALRCDPISGHVSLFWYQQALGQGPEFLTYFQNEAQLDKSGLPSDRFFAERPEGSVSTLKIQRTQQEDSAVYLCASSLEGGRPNNEQFFGPGTRLTVL.

The chain joins TRBV28 to TRBJ2-1; 13 bases are a match to TRBD2. From germline, CDR1 is MDHEN and CDR2 SYDVKM. V gave up 5 bases and J gave up 8 bases; unmatched junction bases: 9. This CDR3 region has 16 residues. The CDR3 region is CASSPTPGLAGHEQFF. The CDR3 DNA is TGTGCCAGCAGTCCAACCCCGGGACTAGCGGGACATGAGCAGTTCTTC.

The chain links TRBV10-3 to TRBJ1-6; 8 positions agree with TRBD1. CDR1 and CDR2 from the germline V gene are ENHRY and SYGVKD. Trimming at V came to 11 bases and at J to 8 bases, leaving 14 bases not matched to a gene. The CDR3 length is 15 residues. CDR3 sequence: CASGQGFAKDSPLHF. DNA for the CDR3: TGTGCCTCAGGACAGGGCTTTGCCAAGGATTCACCCCTCCACTTT.

The J gene is TRBJ2-3, the V gene TRBV11-2; D remains unclear. CDR1 is SGHAT and CDR2 is FQNNGV in the germline V gene. The CDR3 is made up of 11 amino acids. The V and J ends lost 6 bases and 4 bases respectively, with 5 bases between them. Written as DNA, the CDR3 is TGTGCCAGCAGTGAATCAGATACGCAGTATTTT. It codes for CASSESDTQYF.

The J gene is TRBJ2-3, the V gene TRBV5-4; D perhaps matches TRBD2 (6 bases). This CDR3 is built from 16 residues. The V and J ends lost 2 bases and 0 bases respectively, with 13 bases between them. Germline V gives CDR1 SGHNT, CDR2 YYREEE (reference sequence). In nucleotides, the CDR3 is TGTGCCAGCAGCTTACCTGGACTAAGTAGCACAGATACGCAGTATTTT. Translating gives CASSLPGLSSTDTQYF. Full variable domain (outside the CDR3, taken from reference TRBV5-4 and TRBJ2-3): ETGVTQSPTHLIKTRGQQVTLRCSSQSGHNTVSWYQQALGQGPQFIFQYYREEENGRGNFPPRFSGLQFPNYSSELNVNALELDDSALYLCASSLPGLSSTDTQYFGPGTRLTVL.